These T cell receptor beta chains were read from a single sample in a study of blood T cells in healthy people across ages. A single record per CDR3 protein comes from TCRdb applying MiXCR to the 5' RACE reads. Altogether around 670,000 distinct CDR3 sequences are present, 25% to 35% being singletons, with the ten largest covering 15% to 19%. The material sequenced was blood. The receptors were gathered from an elderly woman in good health. CDR3s include the opening cysteine and the closing phenylalanine or tryptophan. D genes are given only for firm matches. Size is stated for part of the rows, as once, few or many counts, or as a class when the clone is expanded.

v_gene	d_gene	j_gene	abundance	CDR3nt	CDR3aa
TRBV10-3	-	TRBJ2-1	-	TGTGCCATCAGTGAGACCGGGTACAATGAGCAGTTCTTC	CAISETGYNEQFF
TRBV6-2/TRBV6-3	-	TRBJ1-5	many	TGTGCCAGCAGTTACGGTTTCAATCAGCCCCAGCATTTT	CASSYGFNQPQHF
TRBV6-5	-	TRBJ2-5	-	TGTGCCAGCAGTTACTCGTGGGGGATCGGAGAGACCCAGTACTTC	CASSYSWGIGETQYF
TRBV9	-	TRBJ2-4	many	TGTGCCAGCAGCTCTCCCAGGACCAAAAACATTCAGTACTTC	CASSSPRTKNIQYF
TRBV29-1	TRBD1	TRBJ2-7	-	TGCGGCGTTGAGAAGGACCGTACAGGGGGTCCTTACAATGAGCAGTACTTC	CGVEKDRTGGPYNEQYF
TRBV24-1	-	TRBJ2-2	few	TGTGCCACCAGTGAATTGTACACCGGGGAGCTGTTTTTT	CATSELYTGELFF
TRBV12-3/TRBV12-4	-	TRBJ1-5	many	TGTGCCAGCAGTTTCACGCAGGGCGAGCAGCCCCAGCATTTT	CASSFTQGEQPQHF
TRBV30	TRBD1	TRBJ1-1	few	TGTGCCTGGAGCCAGAGACGGACAGGCACTGAAGCTTTCTTT	CAWSQRRTGTEAFF
TRBV20-1	-	TRBJ1-2	many	TGCAGTGCTAGAGATTGGGGAGGATACGGCTACACCTTC	CSARDWGGYGYTF
TRBV7-7	-	TRBJ2-1	many	TGTGCTAGCAGCTTAAGTTCCGGGTTGAGTGATGAGCAGTTCTTC	CASSLSSGLSDEQFF
TRBV9	TRBD2	TRBJ2-7	-	TGTGCCAGCAGCGTTAGCGGGAGTCCCCTCTACGAGCAGTACTTC	CASSVSGSPLYEQYF
TRBV7-2	TRBD2	TRBJ2-7	many	TGTGCCAGCCGCCCAGCGGGATACGAGCAGTACTTC	CASRPAGYEQYF
TRBV3-1	-	TRBJ2-1	-	TGTGCCAGCAGCCAAGGGCGAGACTGCGGTGAGCAGTTCTTC	CASSQGRDCGEQFF
TRBV25-1	TRBD1	TRBJ1-2	many	TGTGCCAGCTCGCCCCTCGACAGGGAAGGGTATGGCTACACCTTC	CASSPLDREGYGYTF
TRBV30	-	TRBJ2-3	-	TGTGCCTGGAGTGTACGTACCGGGGCGCCCACAGATACGCAGTATTTT	CAWSVRTGAPTDTQYF
TRBV5-1	TRBD2	TRBJ2-3	many	TGCGCCAGCAGCTTCACCCCTTCACTTGCGGGGAGGGCAGATACGCAGTATTTT	CASSFTPSLAGRADTQYF
TRBV5-4	TRBD1	TRBJ2-6	-	TGTGCCAGCAGCTTGGTACGGACAGGGGGACCTGGGGCCAACGTCCGGACTTTC	CASSLVRTGGPGANVRTF
TRBV20-1	TRBD1	TRBJ1-2	once	TGCAGTGCCCCCCGGGACAGGAGTGGCTATGGCTACACCTTC	CSAPRDRSGYGYTF
TRBV20-1	TRBD2	TRBJ2-7	few	TGCAGTACTCCGTCGACTAGCGGGGCCTCCTACGAGCAGTACTTC	CSTPSTSGASYEQYF
TRBV20-1	TRBD2	TRBJ2-3	once	TGCAGTGCTAGAGATGTATTCGGGACTAGCGGGAGGTCCGAAGTTATTAGCACAGATACGCAGTATTTT	CSARDVFGTSGRSEVISTDTQYF
TRBV20-1	-	TRBJ2-5	-	TGCAGTGCTAGAGTGGAGCCGGTGGAGACCCAGTACTTC	CSARVEPVETQYF
TRBV7-7	TRBD1	TRBJ2-2	few	TGTGCTAGCAGCTTAGATCCCCGGACAGGGGGCTTTAACACCGGGGAGCTGTTTTTT	CASSLDPRTGGFNTGELFF
TRBV5-1	-	TRBJ2-3	-	TGCGCCAGCAGCTTTTGGACAGGCACAGATACGCAGTATTTT	CASSFWTGTDTQYF
TRBV7-9	TRBD1	TRBJ1-2	many	TGTGCCAGCAGCCCGAGACAGGGAGGCTACACCTTC	CASSPRQGGYTF
TRBV2	-	TRBJ1-3	-	TGTGCCAGCAGTGAGCTCCTCCCAGGCTCTGGAAACACCATATATTTT	CASSELLPGSGNTIYF
TRBV5-1	-	TRBJ2-7	few	TGCGCCAGCAGTTCCACAGTTGGCGAGCAGTACTTC	CASSSTVGEQYF
TRBV30	-	TRBJ1-5	few	TGTGCCTGGAGTGTCGGGGTGTACCAGCCCCAGCATTTT	CAWSVGVYQPQHF
TRBV5-1	TRBD2	TRBJ2-3	many	TGCGCCAGCAGCCCTTCACTAGCGGGGGCAGATACGCAGTATTTT	CASSPSLAGADTQYF
TRBV30	-	TRBJ2-5	-	TGTGCCTGGAGTCCCCTGGTTACTTTCCGAGAGACCCAGTACTTC	CAWSPLVTFRETQYF
TRBV27	TRBD2	TRBJ2-7	many	TGTGCCAGCAGTTCTTACGGGGGGACTAGCGGAGTACGAGGGCAGTACTTC	CASSSYGGTSGVRGQYF
TRBV7-2	-	TRBJ2-5	-	TGTGCCAGCAGCTTATCGTCGGATCGGTACTTC	CASSLSSDRYF
TRBV20-1	TRBD2	TRBJ2-1	many	TGCAGTGCTAGAGATAGCGGGTACAATGAGCAGTTCTTC	CSARDSGYNEQFF
TRBV7-9	TRBD1	TRBJ2-1	-	TGTGCCAGCAGCTTACTGACAGGGAACTACAATGAGCAGTTCTTC	CASSLLTGNYNEQFF
TRBV24-1	TRBD2	TRBJ2-1	few	TGTGCCACCAGTGATGCTAATTATAAAGCGGGGGGCTCCTACAATGAGCAGTTCTTC	CATSDANYKAGGSYNEQFF
TRBV6-2/TRBV6-3	TRBD1	TRBJ1-2	many	TGTGCCAGCAGGATGACAGGGGCGGAGCACACCTATGGCTACACCTTC	CASRMTGAEHTYGYTF
TRBV5-1	TRBD1	TRBJ1-1	-	TGCGCCAGCAGCCTGCGGGACAGGGGCTCGGGGGCTTTCTTT	CASSLRDRGSGAFF
TRBV29-1	-	TRBJ2-2	-	TGCAGCGGGACGGCCACCGGGGAGCTGTTTTTT	CSGTATGELFF
TRBV7-2	-	TRBJ2-3	many	TGTGCCAGCAGCTTCGGCCGGGGCCGAGTCACAGATACGCAGTATTTT	CASSFGRGRVTDTQYF
TRBV27	-	TRBJ2-3	few	TGTGCCAGCAGTTTGGGGTGGAGCGGGACAGATACGCAGTATTTT	CASSLGWSGTDTQYF
TRBV2	-	TRBJ2-7	-	TGTGCCAGCAGTGAAAACTCCAAGTACGAGCAGTACTTC	CASSENSKYEQYF
TRBV20-1	TRBD1	TRBJ2-7	once	TGCAGTGCTAATGGGTTGCCGACAGGGTTGATCTACGAGCAGTACTTC	CSANGLPTGLIYEQYF
TRBV7-2	-	TRBJ1-5	many	TGTGCCAGCAGCGCCCACCTGGGCATCGGAAGCAATCAGCCCCAGCATTTT	CASSAHLGIGSNQPQHF
TRBV18	-	TRBJ1-5	-	TGTACCAGCTCTCCGGGGTATAGCAATCAGCCCCAGCATTTT	CTSSPGYSNQPQHF
TRBV2	-	TRBJ1-2	few	TGTGCCAGCAGTGATTCAGGGAACTATGGCTACACCTTC	CASSDSGNYGYTF
TRBV4-3	TRBD1	TRBJ1-2	many	TGCGCCAGCAGCCAAGGGGCGGGGAGGGGGCTCTATGGCTACACCTTC	CASSQGAGRGLYGYTF
TRBV5-1	TRBD1	TRBJ2-1	-	TGCGCCAGCAGCTTACAGGGGGCGCAACATGAGCAGTTCTTC	CASSLQGAQHEQFF
TRBV6-5	-	TRBJ1-1	-	TGTGCCAGCAGTTACGAAGCAAGGAACACTGAAGCTTTCTTT	CASSYEARNTEAFF
TRBV7-9	-	TRBJ2-5	many	TGTGCCAGCAGCTTAGGTTTTCTAGAGACCCAGTACTTC	CASSLGFLETQYF
TRBV12-3/TRBV12-4	-	TRBJ2-1	-	TGTGCCAGCAGTCGAGCAGCGCCCCAAGAGACCCAGTTCTTC	CASSRAAPQETQFF
TRBV18	-	TRBJ1-2	-	TGTGCCAGCTCACCAGCGGACAGTGCCAACTATGGCTACACCTTC	CASSPADSANYGYTF
TRBV20-1	TRBD2	TRBJ2-1	many	TGCAGTGCTAGAAAAGGAGGGACTAGCTACAATGAGCAGTTCTTC	CSARKGGTSYNEQFF
TRBV5-1	-	TRBJ2-3	many	TGCGCCAGCAGCTTGGAGGGAATGAGCACAGATACGCAGTATTTT	CASSLEGMSTDTQYF
TRBV5-1	TRBD2	TRBJ2-3	-	TGCGCCAGCGGATTTAGCGGGAGAGGGGCAGATACGCAGTATTTT	CASGFSGRGADTQYF
TRBV6-2/TRBV6-3	-	TRBJ2-4	many	TGTGCCAGCAGTTGGCCCGGGACAGCCAAAAACATTCAGTACTTC	CASSWPGTAKNIQYF